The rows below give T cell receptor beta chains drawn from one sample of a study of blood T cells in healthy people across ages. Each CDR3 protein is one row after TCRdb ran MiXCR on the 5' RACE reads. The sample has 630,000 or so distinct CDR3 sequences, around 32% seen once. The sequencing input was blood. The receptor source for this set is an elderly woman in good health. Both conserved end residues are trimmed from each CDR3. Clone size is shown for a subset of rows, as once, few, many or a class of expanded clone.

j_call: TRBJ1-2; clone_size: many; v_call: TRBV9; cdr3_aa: ASSAGTLSYGYT
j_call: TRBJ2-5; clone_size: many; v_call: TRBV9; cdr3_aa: ASSAGLAGAQYQETQY
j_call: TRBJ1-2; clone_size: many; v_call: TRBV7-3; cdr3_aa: ASSEGTGGIYGYT
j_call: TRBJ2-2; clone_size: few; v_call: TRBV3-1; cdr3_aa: ASSQAPSGELF
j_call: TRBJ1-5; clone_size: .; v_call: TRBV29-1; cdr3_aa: SVRDREGQPQH
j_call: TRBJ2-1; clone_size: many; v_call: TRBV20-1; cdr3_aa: SARRLRTSNNEQF
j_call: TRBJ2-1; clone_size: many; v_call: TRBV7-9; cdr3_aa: ASRGNRNEQF
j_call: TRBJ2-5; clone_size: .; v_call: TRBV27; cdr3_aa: ASSFISPRGGGETQY
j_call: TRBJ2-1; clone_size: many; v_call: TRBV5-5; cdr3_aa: ASSLVSGGAGNEQF
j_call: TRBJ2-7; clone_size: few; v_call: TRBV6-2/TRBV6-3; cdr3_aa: ASSTWDSYEQY
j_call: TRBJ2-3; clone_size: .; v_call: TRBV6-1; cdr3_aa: ASSVWTGGTDTQY